One and the same sample provided the 10 T cell receptor beta chains below, sequenced in a study of cytomegalovirus exposure and HLA in healthy donors. The study ran its PCR with 60 Vbeta and 13 Jbeta primers. Here immunoSEQ multiplex PCR was the method, and the copy in TCRdb shows in-frame clones only, minus some. The listing records tens of thousands of clones. The sequenced sample was PBMCs. Receptor source: a woman aged 40 to 50 in good health and CMV-seronegative.

The chain recombines TRBV7-9 with TRBJ1-1, with TRBD1 matching over 9 bases. V dropped 7 bases and J dropped 0; count of bases not matched to a gene: 12. CDR3 length equals 17 residues. Germline lookup yields CDR1 SEHNR and CDR2 FQNEAQ (reference sequence). The CDR3 DNA sequence: TGTGCCAGCAACCCAGGGACAGGGATTGGGATGAACACTGAAGCTTTCTTT. It encodes CASNPGTGIGMNTEAFF.

V is TRBV5-5 and J is TRBJ2-5; D perhaps matches TRBD2 (6 bases). The germline gives CDR1 SGHKS, CDR2 YYEKEE (reference sequence). The CDR3 length is 15 residues. V lost 1 base and J 7 bases, leaving 17 bases between the germline ends. The chain's CDR3 is CASSLSRAGRGTQYF. DNA for the CDR3: TGTGCCAGCAGCTTGTCCCGGGCGGGGCGTGGGACCCAGTACTTC.

V is TRBV13 and J is TRBJ2-2; D is undetermined. Germline V CDR1 and CDR2: PRHDT, FYEKMQ (reference sequence). V lost 4 bases and J lost 4, with 13 bases in between. This CDR3 is built from 15 residues. CDR3 in DNA: TGTGCCAGCAGCTCAGGTGGGCCTTTCACCGGGGAGCTGTTTTTT. Amino acid sequence: CASSSGGPFTGELFF.

To note about this clone: The junction differs from germline at one of its ends, possibly a read error. The V and J genes are TRBV28 and TRBJ2-7, with D maybe TRBD2 (5 bases). The V gene's germline CDR1 is MDHEN and CDR2 SYDVKM. The CDR3 runs 15 residues. CDR3 DNA sequence: TGTGCCAGCAGTTCGACCGGGAACCTCTCCCACGAGCAGTACTTC. Its translation is CASSSTGNLSHEQYF.

The rearrangement joins TRBV2 to TRBJ2-7, with 9 nucleotides matching TRBD2. This CDR3 spans 15 amino acids. Trimming cost V 7 bases and J 2 bases; bases outside gene matches: 9. CDR1 and CDR2 (germline): SNHLY, FYNNEI. DNA of the CDR3: TGTGCCAGCATATCGCCTAGCGGGATCACCTACGAGCAGTACTTC. Its protein product is CASISPSGITYEQYF.

About this clone: The sample carries other DNA sequences with the same CDR3. The V call is TRBV6-5, the J call TRBJ2-7; tentative D call: TRBD2 (5 bases). Trimming cost V 2 bases and J 3 bases, with 11 bases left between them. The CDR3 sequence is 14 residues long. Germline V gene data show CDR1 as MNHEY and CDR2 as SVGAGI. The CDR3 region has the DNA TGTGCCAGCAGTTACACACATGCGGGCTACGAGCAGTACTTC. This encodes CASSYTHAGYEQYF.

This chain joins TRBV2 and TRBJ2-2, with 8 bases matching TRBD2. The V gene end was trimmed by 6 bases and the J gene end by 8 bases; junction bases not matched to a gene: 14. The germline gives CDR1 SNHLY, CDR2 FYNNEI. The CDR3 sequence is 16 residues long. The CDR3 spells CASRAAGASREGELFF. CDR3 bases: TGTGCCAGCAGGGCAGCGGGAGCGTCGAGGGAAGGGGAGCTGTTTTTT.

The chain carries TRBV6-5 and TRBJ2-7; no definite D call. The CDR3 is 16 amino acids. Germline V lookup: CDR1 MNHEY, CDR2 SVGAGI. V was cut by 2 bases and J by 4 bases, with 18 bases left in between. CDR3 in DNA: TGTGCCAGCAGTTACCCATCATCACCCGAGCCTTACGAGCAGTACTTC. Translating gives CASSYPSSPEPYEQYF.

This chain connects TRBV7-9 to TRBJ1-1; D uncertain. V was cut by 3 bases and J by 0 bases, with 8 bases left in between. Per germline, CDR1 SEHNR and CDR2 FQNEAQ (reference sequence). This CDR3 is 14 amino acids long. CDR3: CASSFREVNTEAFF. DNA of the CDR3: TGTGCCAGCAGCTTCCGGGAAGTGAACACTGAAGCTTTCTTT.

This chain connects TRBV5-8 to TRBJ2-1; TRBD2 might be the D (7 bases). The CDR3 consists of 15 residues. V was clipped by 1 base and J by 4 bases, with 12 bases between them. CDR1 is SGHTS, CDR2 YDEGEE, per germline. For the CDR3, the DNA is TGTGCCAGCAGCTTGCGAGGGGGGGCTTACAATGAGCAGTTCTTC. Amino acids: CASSLRGGAYNEQFF.